The rows below give T cell receptor beta chains drawn from one sample of a study of cytomegalovirus exposure and HLA in healthy donors. Clones were read by immunoSEQ multiplex PCR, and TCRdb kept only the in-frame ones, dropping some. The data show tens of thousands of clones, with around three quarters seen just once and around 4.3% held by the top ten. Sequenced sample: PBMCs. All receptors come from a woman aged 40 to 55 in good health and CMV-seropositive. Each CDR3 is given with its conserved first and last residue. The D gene is left open where the match is weak. The size entry is marked missing in some rows and otherwise reads once, few, many or a size class.

NA TRBJ2-6 TRBV21-1 NA TGTGCCAGCAACGAAGCGCCTCCGGGACAGGGGCTTTTCGGGGCCAACGTCCTGACTTTC CASNEAPPGQGLFGANVLTF
few TRBJ2-1 TRBV5-1 TRBD2 TGCGCCAGCAGCTGGGTTAGCGGGAACCTGAATGAGCAGTTCTTC CASSWVSGNLNEQFF
NA TRBJ2-1 TRBV19 TRBD2 TGTGCCAGTCATCCGACTAGCGGGAAAAATGAGCAGTTCTTC CASHPTSGKNEQFF
NA TRBJ2-7 TRBV6-5 TRBD1 TGTGCCAGCAGTTACCTGGGACAGGGTGTCTACGAGCAGTACTTC CASSYLGQGVYEQYF
once TRBJ2-5 TRBV15 NA TGTGCCACCAGCAGACCCGACAGTGGCGAGACCCAGTACTTC CATSRPDSGETQYF
NA TRBJ1-1 TRBV11-1 NA TGTGCCAGCAGCTTACAGTTGAACACTGAAGCTTTCTTT CASSLQLNTEAFF
once TRBJ1-4 TRBV18 TRBD1 TGTGCCAGCTCGGGACAGACTAATGAAAAACCGTTTTTT CASSGQTNEKPFF
NA TRBJ2-7 TRBV7-9 TRBD2 TGTGCCAGCAGCTTCGCTAGCGGTGATTACGAGCAGTACTTC CASSFASGDYEQYF
NA TRBJ1-4 TRBV18 TRBD1 TGTGCCAGCTCAATCGGACAGGGGCCGGGTGAAAAACTGTTTTTT CASSIGQGPGEKLFF
NA TRBJ2-7 TRBV27 TRBD1 TGTGCCAGCAGCCAAAAGGGTTTCGGACAGGGGCCCTACGAGCAGTACTTC CASSQKGFGQGPYEQYF
once TRBJ2-1 TRBV9 TRBD1 TGTGCCAGCAGCCACGACCGGGACAGGGTCTCGAATGAGCAGTTCTTC CASSHDRDRVSNEQFF
few TRBJ1-1 TRBV7-9 TRBD1 TGTGCCAGCAGCCGATATACCGGGACAGGGGGCGGCACTGAAGCTTTCTTT CASSRYTGTGGGTEAFF
once TRBJ1-1 TRBV7-3 NA TGTGCCAGCAGCTCCCCCCCGGCGGACACTGAAGCTTTCTTT CASSSPPADTEAFF
NA TRBJ1-1 TRBV7-9 TRBD1 TGTGCCAGCAGCTCCGGACAGGCTGGGGACACTGAAGCTTTCTTT CASSSGQAGDTEAFF
NA TRBJ2-5 TRBV5-1 NA TGCGCCAGCAGCTTGGTGGCAGGGGGAGGTGAGACCCAGTACTTC CASSLVAGGGETQYF
NA TRBJ2-1 TRBV4-1 NA TGCGCCAGCAGCTCCATAGTTGATGAGCAGTTCTTC CASSSIVDEQFF
NA TRBJ1-1 TRBV28 NA TGTGCCAGCAGTTTACCGGGACTCCAGGGCACTGAAGCTTTCTTT CASSLPGLQGTEAFF